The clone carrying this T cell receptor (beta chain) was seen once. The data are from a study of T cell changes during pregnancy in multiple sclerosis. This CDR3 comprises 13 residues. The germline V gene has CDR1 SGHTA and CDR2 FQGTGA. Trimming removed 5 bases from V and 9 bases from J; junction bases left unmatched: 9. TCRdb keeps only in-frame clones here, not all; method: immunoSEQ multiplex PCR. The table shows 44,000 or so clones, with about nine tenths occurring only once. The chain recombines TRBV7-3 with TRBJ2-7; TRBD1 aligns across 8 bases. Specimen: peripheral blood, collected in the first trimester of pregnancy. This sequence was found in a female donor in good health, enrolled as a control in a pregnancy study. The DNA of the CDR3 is TGTGCCAGCAGCCTTACCGGGACAGGTGGGCAGTACTTC. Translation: CASSLTGTGGQYF. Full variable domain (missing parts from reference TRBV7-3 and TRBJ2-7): GAGVSQTPSNKVTEKGKYVELRCDPISGHTALYWYRQSLGQGPEFLIYFQGTGAADDSGLPNDRFFAVRPEGSVSTLKIQRTERGDSAVYLCASSLTGTGGQYFGPGTRLTVT.